This TCR beta chain was identified in a study of blood T cell repertoires in COVID-19. Using immunoSEQ multiplex PCR, the repertoire was profiled, and TCRdb retains in-frame clones only, with some absent. Here the sample spans roughly 150,000 clones, approximately 84% being singletons. The CDR3 has 15 residues. Trimming removed 2 bases from V and 4 bases from J; junction bases left unmatched: 4. Germline V CDR1 and CDR2: MNHNY, SVGAGI (reference sequence). This chain joins TRBV6-6 and TRBJ2-2, with TRBD2 matching over 7 bases. Sequencing was done on a sample of peripheral blood. The sequence was obtained from a man aged 65 to 79 with active or convalescent COVID-19. Written as DNA, the CDR3 is TGTGCCAGCAGTTACCCTCCGGGGGGCACCGGGGAGCTGTTTTTT. Its protein is CASSYPPGGTGELFF.